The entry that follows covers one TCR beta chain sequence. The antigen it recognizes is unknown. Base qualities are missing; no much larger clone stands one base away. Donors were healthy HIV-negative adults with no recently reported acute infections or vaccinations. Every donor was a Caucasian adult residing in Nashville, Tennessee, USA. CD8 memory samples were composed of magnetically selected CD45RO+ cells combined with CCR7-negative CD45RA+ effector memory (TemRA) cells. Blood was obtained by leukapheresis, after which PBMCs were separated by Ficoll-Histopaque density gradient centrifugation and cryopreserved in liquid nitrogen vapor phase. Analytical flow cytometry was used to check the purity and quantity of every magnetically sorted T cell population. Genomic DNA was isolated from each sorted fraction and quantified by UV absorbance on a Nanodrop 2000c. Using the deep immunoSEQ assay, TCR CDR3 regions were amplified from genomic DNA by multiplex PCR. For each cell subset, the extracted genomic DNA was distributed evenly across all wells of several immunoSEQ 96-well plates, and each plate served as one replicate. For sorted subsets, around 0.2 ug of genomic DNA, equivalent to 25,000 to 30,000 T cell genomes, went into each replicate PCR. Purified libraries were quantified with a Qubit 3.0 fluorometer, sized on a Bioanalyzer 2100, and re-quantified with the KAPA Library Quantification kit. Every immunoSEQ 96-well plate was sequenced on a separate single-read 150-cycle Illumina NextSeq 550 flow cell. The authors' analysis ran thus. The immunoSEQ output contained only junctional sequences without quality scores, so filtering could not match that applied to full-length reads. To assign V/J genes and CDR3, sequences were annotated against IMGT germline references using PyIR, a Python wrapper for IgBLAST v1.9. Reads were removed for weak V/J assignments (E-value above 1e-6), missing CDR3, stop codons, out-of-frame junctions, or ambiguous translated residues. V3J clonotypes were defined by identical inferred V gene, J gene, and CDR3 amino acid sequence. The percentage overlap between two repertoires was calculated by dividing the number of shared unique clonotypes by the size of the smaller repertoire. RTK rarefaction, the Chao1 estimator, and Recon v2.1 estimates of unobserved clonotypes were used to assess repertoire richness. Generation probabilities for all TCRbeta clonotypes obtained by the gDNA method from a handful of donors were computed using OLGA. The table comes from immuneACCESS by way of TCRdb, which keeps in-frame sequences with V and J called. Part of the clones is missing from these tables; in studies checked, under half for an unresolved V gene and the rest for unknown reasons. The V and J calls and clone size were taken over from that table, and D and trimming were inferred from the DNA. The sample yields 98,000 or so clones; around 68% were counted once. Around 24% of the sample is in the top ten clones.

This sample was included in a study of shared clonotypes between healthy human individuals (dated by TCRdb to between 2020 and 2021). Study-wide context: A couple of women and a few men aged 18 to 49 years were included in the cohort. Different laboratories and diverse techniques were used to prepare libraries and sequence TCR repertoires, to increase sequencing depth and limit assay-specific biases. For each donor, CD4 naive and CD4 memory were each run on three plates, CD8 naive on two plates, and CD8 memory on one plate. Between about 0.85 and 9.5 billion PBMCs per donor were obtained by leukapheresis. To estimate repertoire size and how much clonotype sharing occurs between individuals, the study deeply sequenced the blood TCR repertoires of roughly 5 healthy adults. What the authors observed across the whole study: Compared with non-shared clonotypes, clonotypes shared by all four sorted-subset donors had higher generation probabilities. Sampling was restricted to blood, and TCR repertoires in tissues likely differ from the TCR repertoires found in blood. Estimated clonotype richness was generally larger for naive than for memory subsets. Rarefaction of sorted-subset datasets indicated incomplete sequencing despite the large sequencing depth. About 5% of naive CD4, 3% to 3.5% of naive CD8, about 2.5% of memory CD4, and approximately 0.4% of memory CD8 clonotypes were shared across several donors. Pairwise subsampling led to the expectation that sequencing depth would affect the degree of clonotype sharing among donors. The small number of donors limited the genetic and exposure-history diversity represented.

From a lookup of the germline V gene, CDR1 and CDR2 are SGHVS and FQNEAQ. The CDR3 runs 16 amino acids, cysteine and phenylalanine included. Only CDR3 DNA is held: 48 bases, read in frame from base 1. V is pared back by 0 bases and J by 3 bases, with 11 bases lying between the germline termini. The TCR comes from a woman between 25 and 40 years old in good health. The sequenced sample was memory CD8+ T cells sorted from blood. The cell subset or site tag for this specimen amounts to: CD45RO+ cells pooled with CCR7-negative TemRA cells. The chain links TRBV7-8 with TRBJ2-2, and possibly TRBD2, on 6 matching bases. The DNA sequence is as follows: TGTGCCAGCAGCTTAGCGGGGGGTCGGTACACCGGGGAGCTGTTTTTT. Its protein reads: CASSLAGGRYTGELFF.